The 13 T cell receptor beta chains listed next were all sequenced from one sample in a study of cytomegalovirus exposure and HLA in healthy donors (dated by TCRdb to 2016 to 2017). Receptor amplification or capture employed the immunoSEQ multiplex PCR assay. A mixture of 60 forward primers for TCR Vbeta segments and 13 reverse primers for TCR Jbeta segments was used in the multiplex PCR. The table comes from immuneACCESS by way of TCRdb, which keeps in-frame sequences with V and J called. Part of the clones is missing from these tables; in studies checked, under half for an unresolved V gene and the rest for unknown reasons. The sample table lists around 250,000 clones, over 70% of them with a count of one. The ten most abundant clones make up under 8% of the sample. The sample taken for sequencing was PBMCs. These receptors were taken from an older woman in good health and CMV-seropositive.

The V call is TRBV14, the J call TRBJ1-4; D ambiguous. Between the trimmed V and J ends, which lost 0 bases and 16 bases, there was a span of 15 bases. Germline V CDR1 and CDR2: SGHDN, FVKESK. The CDR3 has 13 amino acids. This chain's CDR3 is CASSQDLTEDPFF. The CDR3, as DNA: TGTGCCAGCAGCCAAGATCTTACGGAGGACCCGTTTTTT.

The chain combines TRBV7-9 with TRBJ1-2; D is perhaps TRBD1 (5 bases). V was pared by 5 bases and J by 8 bases, with 18 bases between. The CDR3 covers 14 residues. Germline V gene sequence: CDR1 SEHNR, CDR2 FQNEAQ (reference sequence). The CDR3 loop is CASSLTRQGGGYTF. CDR3 DNA sequence: TGTGCCAGCAGCCTTACGCGTCAGGGTGGAGGCTACACCTTC.

This clone occurred a few times. This chain connects TRBV7-9 to TRBJ1-3; D remains unclear. Germline assignment: CDR1 SEHNR and CDR2 FQNEAQ (reference sequence). Trimming took off 9 bases at V and 4 bases at J, with 7 bases between the two ends. This CDR3 has 11 residues. The CDR3 is CASIVGNTIYF. The CDR3 DNA follows: TGTGCCAGTATTGTGGGAAACACCATATATTTT.

V and J are TRBV29-1 and TRBJ2-1; 9 bases map to TRBD2. The CDR3 extends over 14 amino acids. V was clipped by 5 bases and J by 3 bases; unmatched bases: 5. Per germline, CDR1 SQVTM and CDR2 ANQGSEA. The CDR3 nucleotides read TGCAGCGTTTTGTGGCGGGAGGGCTACAATGAGCAGTTCTTC. This translates into CSVLWREGYNEQFF.

This chain links TRBV11-2 with TRBJ2-7, with D tentatively TRBD2 (5 bases). CDR1 SGHAT and CDR2 FQNNGV come from the germline V gene. V lost 2 bases and J 6 bases, leaving 11 bases between the germline ends. There are 13 residues in the CDR3. The CDR3 reads CASSLRTPLEQYF. As DNA, the CDR3 is TGTGCCAGCAGCTTACGGACTCCCCTCGAGCAGTACTTC.

The CDR3 spells CASSHRLAGAGTQYF. CDR3 DNA sequence: TGTGCCAGCAGCCACCGACTAGCGGGAGCGGGGACCCAGTACTTC. V usage is TRBV27 and J usage is TRBJ2-5; 12 bases agree with TRBD2. With V trimmed by 6 bases and J by 7 bases, 9 bases remained unmatched. Germline-derived CDR1 and CDR2 are MNHEY and SMNVEV (reference sequence). CDR3 length equals 15 residues.

Written as DNA, the CDR3 is TGTGCCAGCAGCCCGACTAGCGGAGGGGGGGAGACCCAGTACTTC. Translating gives CASSPTSGGGETQYF. The chain carries TRBV7-3 and TRBJ2-5; 9 bases are shared with TRBD2. The CDR3 spans 15 residues. Germline V gene lookup returns CDR1 SGHTA and CDR2 FQGTGA. Trimming at V came to 5 bases and at J to 5 bases, leaving 9 bases not matched to a gene.

The V call is TRBV5-1, the J call TRBJ2-5; 8 nucleotides line up with TRBD2. The CDR3 has 14 residues. V dropped 7 bases and J dropped 2; count of bases not matched to a gene: 7. Looked up from germline, CDR1 is SGHRS and CDR2 is YFSETQ. DNA for the CDR3: TGCGCCAGCGGTGGCGGGAGGTTACAAGAGACCCAGTACTTC. Amino acid sequence: CASGGGRLQETQYF.

This chain joins TRBV12-5 and TRBJ1-1; tentatively, D is TRBD1 (5 bases). CDR3 length: 14 residues. Between the trimmed V and J ends, which lost 2 bases and 6 bases, there was a span of 13 bases. The V gene's germline CDR1 is LGHNT and CDR2 FRNRAP. CDR3 coding DNA: TGTGCTAGTGGTTTGAGTGCAGGGAAGGCTGAAGCTTTCTTT. Translating gives CASGLSAGKAEAFF.

A few counts support this clone. The chain combines TRBV13 with TRBJ2-1; 8 bases match TRBD2. The CDR3 is 16 residues long. Germline CDR1 reads PRHDT; CDR2 reads FYEKMQ (reference sequence). V lost 2 bases, J lost 1 base, and 4 bases stayed unmatched. Here the CDR3 DNA reads TGTGCCAGCAGCTTACGGCGGGAGGTGTCCTACAATGAGCAGTTCTTC. This encodes CASSLRREVSYNEQFF. The complete variable domain, with remaining parts taken from reference TRBV13 and TRBJ2-1, reads AAGVIQSPRHLIKEKRETATLKCYPIPRHDTVYWYQQGPGQDPQFLISFYEKMQSDKGSIPDRFSAQQFSDYHSELNMSSLELGDSALYFCASSLRREVSYNEQFFGPGTRLTVL.

This chain links TRBV18 with TRBJ1-2, with no clear D. The CDR3 is 14 residues long. Germline-derived CDR1 and CDR2 are KGHSH and LQKENI. Trimming pared 6 bases from V and 3 bases from J, leaving 14 bases between. This CDR3 reads CASSTGMGDYGYTF. The CDR3 DNA is TGTGCCAGCTCGACGGGGATGGGTGACTATGGCTACACCTTC.

V and J are TRBV7-9 and TRBJ2-5; the D is unclear. Gene TRBJ2-7 matches the end of the DNA better, so the J call may be wrong. From germline, CDR1 is SEHNR and CDR2 FQNEAQ (reference sequence). The CDR3 is 11 residues long. The CDR3 protein is CAVQGNYEQYF. CDR3 sequence (DNA): TGTGCCGTTCAAGGCAACTACGAGCAGTACTTC.

This clone was seen just once. The V and J genes are TRBV2 and TRBJ2-5; 11 bases map to TRBD1. The germline V gene has CDR1 SNHLY and CDR2 FYNNEI. V trimming: 6 bases; J trimming: 4 bases; junction bases outside the gene matches: 4. The CDR3 loop spans 14 amino acids. The CDR3 coding sequence is TGTGCCAGCAGGAAGGGACAGGGGGTAGAGACCCAGTACTTC. Its translation is CASRKGQGVETQYF. The full variable domain, rest sourced from reference TRBV2 and TRBJ2-5, is EPEVTQTPSHQVTQMGQEVILRCVPISNHLYFYWYRQILGQKVEFLVSFYNNEISEKSEIFDDQFSVERPDGSNFTLKIRSTKLEDSAMYFCASRKGQGVETQYFGPGTRLLVL.